This TCR beta chain comes out of a study of blood T cell repertoires in COVID-19. The CDR3 contains 15 residues. Trimming removed 4 bases from V and 6 bases from J; junction bases left unmatched: 11. Per the germline V gene, CDR1 is SNHLY and CDR2 is FYNNEI. Measured with immunoSEQ multiplex PCR; TCRdb has only the in-frame clones, and not every one. The profile shows 290,000 or so clones, about nine tenths of them singletons. The gene calls are TRBV2 and TRBJ2-7, with TRBD1 identical over 8 bases. Specimen: peripheral blood. This TCR came from a young man with active or convalescent COVID-19. The CDR3 nucleotides read TGTGCCAGCAGTGGACAGGGGAAAGGTCTTGTCGAGCAGTACTTC. Protein product: CASSGQGKGLVEQYF.